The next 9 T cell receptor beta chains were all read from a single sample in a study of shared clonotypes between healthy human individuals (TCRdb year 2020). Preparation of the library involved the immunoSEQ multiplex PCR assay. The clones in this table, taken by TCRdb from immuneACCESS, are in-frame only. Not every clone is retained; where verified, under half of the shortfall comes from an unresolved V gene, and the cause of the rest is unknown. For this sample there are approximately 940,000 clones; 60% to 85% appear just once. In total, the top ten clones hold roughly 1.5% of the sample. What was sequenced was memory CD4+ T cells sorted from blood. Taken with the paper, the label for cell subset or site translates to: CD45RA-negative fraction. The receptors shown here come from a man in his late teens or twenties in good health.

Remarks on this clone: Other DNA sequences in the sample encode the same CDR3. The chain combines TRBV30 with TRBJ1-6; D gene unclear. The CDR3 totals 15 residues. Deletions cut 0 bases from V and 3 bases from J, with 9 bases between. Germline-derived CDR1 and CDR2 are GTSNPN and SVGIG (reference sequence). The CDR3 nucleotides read TGTGCCTGGAGTGTAGGTCAGATCTATAATTCACCCCTCCACTTT. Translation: CAWSVGQIYNSPLHF. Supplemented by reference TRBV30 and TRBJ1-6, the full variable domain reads SQTIHQWPATLVQPVGSPLSLECTVEGTSNPNLYWYRQAAGRGLQLLFYSVGIGQISSEVPQNLSASRPQDRQFILSSKKLLLSDSGFYLCAWSVGQIYNSPLHFGNGTRLTVT.

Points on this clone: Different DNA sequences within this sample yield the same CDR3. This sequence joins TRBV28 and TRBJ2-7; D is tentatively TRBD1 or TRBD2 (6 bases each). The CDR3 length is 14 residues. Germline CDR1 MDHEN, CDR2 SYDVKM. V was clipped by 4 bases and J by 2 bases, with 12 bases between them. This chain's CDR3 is CASSSQGRPYEQYF. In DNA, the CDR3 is TGTGCCAGCAGTTCTCAGGGGAGGCCCTACGAGCAGTACTTC.

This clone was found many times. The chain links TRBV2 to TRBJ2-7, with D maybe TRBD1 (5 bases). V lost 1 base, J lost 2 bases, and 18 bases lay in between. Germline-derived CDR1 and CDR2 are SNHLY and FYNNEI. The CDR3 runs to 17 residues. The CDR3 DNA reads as TGTGCCAGCAGTGAAGTGGGGTGGGGCCAAGACACCTACGAGCAGTACTTC. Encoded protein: CASSEVGWGQDTYEQYF.

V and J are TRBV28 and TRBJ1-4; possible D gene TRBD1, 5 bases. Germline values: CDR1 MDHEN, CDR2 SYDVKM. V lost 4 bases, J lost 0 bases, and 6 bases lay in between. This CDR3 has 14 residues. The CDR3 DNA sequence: TGTGCCAGCAGTTGGGGGGCAACTAATGAAAAACTGTTTTTT. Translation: CASSWGATNEKLFF. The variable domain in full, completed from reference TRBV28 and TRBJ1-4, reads DVKVTQSSRYLVKRTGEKVFLECVQDMDHENMFWYRQDPGLGLRLIYFSYDVKMKEKGDIPEGYSVSREKKERFSLILESASTNQTSMYLCASSWGATNEKLFFGSGTQLSVL.

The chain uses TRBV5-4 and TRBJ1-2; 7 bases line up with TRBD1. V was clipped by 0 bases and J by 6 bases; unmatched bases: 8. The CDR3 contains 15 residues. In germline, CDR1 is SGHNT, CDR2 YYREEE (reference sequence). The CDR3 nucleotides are TGTGCCAGCAGCTTGGATAAGACAGGGTGGGATGGCTACACCTTC. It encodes CASSLDKTGWDGYTF.

CDR3 protein: CASSPKTTGESFRTSEQYF. CDR3 nucleotides: TGTGCCAGCAGCCCCAAAACGACAGGGGAGTCATTTCGGACCTCCGAGCAGTACTTC. The genes are TRBV11-2 and TRBJ2-7; 8 nucleotides align to TRBD1. Germline values: CDR1 SGHAT, CDR2 FQNNGV. Germline trimming cut 5 bases from V and 6 bases from J; bases unmatched to any gene: 24. The CDR3 contains 19 residues.

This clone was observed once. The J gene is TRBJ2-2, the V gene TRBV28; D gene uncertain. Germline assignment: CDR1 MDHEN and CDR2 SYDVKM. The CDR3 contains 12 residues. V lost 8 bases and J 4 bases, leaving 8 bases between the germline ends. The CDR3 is CASQVSTGELFF. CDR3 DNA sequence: TGTGCCAGCCAAGTGAGCACCGGGGAGCTGTTTTTT. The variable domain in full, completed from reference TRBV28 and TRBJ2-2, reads DVKVTQSSRYLVKRTGEKVFLECVQDMDHENMFWYRQDPGLGLRLIYFSYDVKMKEKGDIPEGYSVSREKKERFSLILESASTNQTSMYLCASQVSTGELFFGEGSRLTVL.

The CDR3 loop reads CASSPGTGESGNTIYF. DNA for the CDR3: TGCGCCAGCAGCCCCGGGACAGGGGAGTCTGGAAACACCATATATTTT. The chain employs TRBV10-2 and TRBJ1-3; 10 nucleotides line up with TRBD1. CDR1 and CDR2 from the germline V gene are WSHSY and SAAADI. V was pared by 6 bases and J by 1 base, with 6 bases of the junction left unmatched. The CDR3 totals 16 residues.

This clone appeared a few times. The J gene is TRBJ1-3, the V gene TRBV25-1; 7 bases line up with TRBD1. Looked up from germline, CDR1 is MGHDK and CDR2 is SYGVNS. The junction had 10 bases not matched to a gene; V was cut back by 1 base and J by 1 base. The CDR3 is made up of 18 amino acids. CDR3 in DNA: TGTGCCAGCAGTGAATTCGGAGGCAGGGGGGGTTCTGGAAACACCATATATTTT. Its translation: CASSEFGGRGGSGNTIYF.